This passage covers 20 T cell receptor beta chains from one sample sequenced in a study of type 1 regulatory T cells. These TCRs' antigens remain unknown. Each CDR3 protein gets one entry after TCRdb re-called the reads with MiXCR. The sample has about 60,000 distinct CDR3 sequences, around 49% seen once; the top ten hold around 2.1%. The specimen was cultured non-Tr1 T cells, either the whole culture or a sorted T cell fraction (not recorded which). Source of these receptors: a human donor in good health.

The chain is built from TRBV5-6 and TRBJ2-2; 9 bases map to TRBD2. In germline, CDR1 is SGHDT, CDR2 YYEEEE. The trim removed 0 bases at V and 5 bases at J, leaving 14 bases unmatched. The CDR3 has 19 amino acids. The CDR3 DNA sequence: TGTGCCAGCAGCTTGGACCTCGGGAGCGGGGGGCAACTAACCGGGGAGCTGTTTTTT. Translated, it gives CASSLDLGSGGQLTGELFF.

The V call is TRBV7-3, the J call TRBJ2-3, with TRBD2 matching over 15 bases. The V gene's germline CDR1 is SGHTA and CDR2 FQGTGA. V gave up 5 bases and J gave up 3 bases; unmatched junction bases: 9. This CDR3 has 18 residues. CDR3 sequence: CASSRSVGTSGGTDTQYF. Written as DNA, the CDR3 is TGTGCCAGCAGCCGCTCAGTGGGGACTAGCGGGGGGACAGATACGCAGTATTTT.

The V call is TRBV29-1, the J call TRBJ2-4; D gene uncertain. Germline CDR1 is SQVTM and CDR2 is ANQGSEA. Trimming pared 5 bases from V and 8 bases from J, leaving 10 bases between. This CDR3 is built from 11 residues. The CDR3 DNA is TGCAGCGTTCCATTTGGGGACATTCAGTACTTC. Its translation is CSVPFGDIQYF.

This clonotype was observed a handful of times. V gene TRBV11-2 combines with J gene TRBJ2-4; D unclear. V was cut by 4 bases and J by 0 bases, with 7 bases left in between. This CDR3 has 14 residues. Per the germline V gene, CDR1 is SGHAT and CDR2 is FQNNGV. CDR3 sequence: CASSSRLAKNIQYF. The CDR3 nucleotides read TGTGCCAGCAGCTCCAGATTAGCCAAAAACATTCAGTACTTC.

This sequence joins TRBV5-1 and TRBJ2-7; a possible D gene is TRBD1 (6 bases). Germline lookup yields CDR1 SGHRS and CDR2 YFSETQ. The length of the CDR3 is 14 residues. Trimming removed 0 bases from V and 6 bases from J, with 13 bases in between. The CDR3, as DNA: TGCGCCAGCAGCTTGGGGCAGGGGCTCGTCGAGCAGTACTTC. Protein: CASSLGQGLVEQYF.

The V call is TRBV20-1, the J call TRBJ2-1; D ambiguous. CDR1 DFQATT and CDR2 SNEGSKA come from the germline V gene (reference sequence). This CDR3 is 15 amino acids long. V lost 1 base and J 2 bases, leaving 12 bases between the germline ends. The CDR3 DNA follows: TGCAGTGCTAGAGCCCGGGCCGGAGCCTACAATGAGCAGTTCTTC. Encoded protein: CSARARAGAYNEQFF.

The rearrangement links TRBV6-2 or TRBV6-3 to TRBJ2-2; TRBD1 aligns across 9 bases. Germline-derived CDR1 and CDR2 are MNHEY and SVGEGT. J lost 4 bases, V lost 5 bases, and 5 bases had no gene match. The CDR3 consists of 15 residues. This CDR3 is CASSVQGAGTGELFF. The CDR3 nucleotides read TGTGCCAGCAGTGTACAGGGGGCAGGCACCGGGGAGCTGTTTTTT.

The table lists this clonotype with a few counts. This chain joins TRBV12-3 or TRBV12-4 and TRBJ2-3, with 7 bases identical to TRBD1. CDR3 length: 16 amino acids. The ends lost 5 bases at V and 5 bases at J; junction bases unmatched: 13. As DNA, the CDR3 is TGTGCCAGCAGTCCTAGGGACAGAGGAAAGGGAGATACGCAGTATTTT. This codes for CASSPRDRGKGDTQYF.

The chain employs TRBV7-2 and TRBJ1-5; TRBD1 matches at 11 bases. Germline V gives CDR1 SGHTA, CDR2 FQGNSA. This CDR3 is built from 15 residues. Losses at the gene ends were 4 bases for V and 2 bases for J; bases not matched to a gene: 1. CDR3 region: CASSWDRGGNQPQHF. The CDR3 bases are TGTGCCAGCAGCTGGGACAGGGGGGGCAATCAGCCCCAGCATTTT.

This clonotype has only a few counts. The chain couples TRBV18 to TRBJ2-2; D may be TRBD2 (5 bases). Between the trimmed V and J ends, which lost 5 bases and 6 bases, there was a span of 10 bases. CDR3 length equals 13 residues. Germline-derived CDR1 and CDR2 are KGHSH and LQKENI. CDR3 amino acids: CASSATRAGELFF. As DNA, the CDR3 is TGTGCCAGCTCAGCAACTAGGGCCGGGGAGCTGTTTTTT.

V and J are TRBV7-9 and TRBJ2-1; 7 nucleotides line up with TRBD1. After removal of 10 bases from V and 6 bases from J, the junction contained 12 bases not matched to a gene. Germline CDR1 and CDR2: SEHNR and FQNEAQ (reference sequence). The CDR3 consists of 14 residues. CDR3 sequence (DNA): TGTGCCACCCGGCGGGCAGGGGGATTCAATGAGCAGTTCTTC. This encodes CATRRAGGFNEQFF.

This clonotype was detected only a few times. The rearrangement links TRBV6-2 or TRBV6-3 to TRBJ1-5; the match to TRBD1 covers 7 bases. CDR1 is MNHEY, CDR2 SVGEGT, per germline. J lost 11 bases, V lost 2 bases, and 15 bases had no gene match. The CDR3 is 16 residues long. CDR3 sequence reads: CASSYGEQGTPEAQHF. The CDR3 bases are TGTGCCAGCAGTTACGGGGAACAGGGGACCCCCGAGGCCCAGCATTTT.

The V call is TRBV19, the J call TRBJ1-1; 7 bases align to TRBD1. Germline V gene sequence: CDR1 LNHDA, CDR2 SQIVND (reference sequence). This CDR3 is 17 amino acids long. V was clipped by 6 bases and J by 0 bases; unmatched bases: 13. The CDR3 spells CASRLIMGQSMNTEAFF. The CDR3 DNA follows: TGTGCCAGTAGACTGATTATGGGACAGTCCATGAACACTGAAGCTTTCTTT. Using reference TRBV19 and TRBJ1-1 for the parts outside the CDR3, the full variable domain is DGGITQSPKYLFRKEGQNVTLSCEQNLNHDAMYWYRQDPGQGLRLIYYSQIVNDFQKGDIAEGYSVSREKKESFPLTVTSAQKNPTAFYLCASRLIMGQSMNTEAFFGQGTRLTVV.

This clonotype has only a few counts. This chain uses TRBV5-1 with TRBJ2-1, with TRBD2 identical over 8 bases. J gave up 3 bases and V 0 bases, and 2 bases lay outside the gene matches. This CDR3 has 15 residues. Germline CDR1 is SGHRS and CDR2 is YFSETQ. CDR3 DNA sequence: TGCGCCAGCAGCTTGGCGCTAGCGGGCTACAATGAGCAGTTCTTC. Amino acid sequence: CASSLALAGYNEQFF.

The chain is built from TRBV6-2 or TRBV6-3 and TRBJ2-2; D gene unclear. Germline CDR1 MNHEY, CDR2 SVGEGT. V was shortened by 5 bases and J by 6 bases, with 10 bases between the two germline ends. The length of the CDR3 is 13 residues. CDR3 loop: CASSQVVAGELFF. The CDR3 nucleotides read TGTGCCAGCAGTCAAGTAGTAGCCGGGGAGCTGTTTTTT.

The chain has TRBV12-3 or TRBV12-4 and TRBJ2-7; 9 bases are a match to TRBD1. This CDR3 comprises 14 residues. The V gene end was trimmed by 1 base and the J gene end by 6 bases; junction bases not matched to a gene: 4. The CDR3 spells CASSLEQGAGEQYF. The CDR3 DNA is TGTGCCAGCAGTTTAGAACAGGGGGCGGGCGAGCAGTACTTC.

This rearrangement joins TRBV7-9 to TRBJ1-4; D is ambiguous. Per germline, CDR1 SEHNR and CDR2 FQNEAQ (reference sequence). CDR3 size: 16 residues. V was clipped by 5 bases and J by 0 bases, with 13 bases between them. The CDR3 region is CASSQRVGATNEKLFF. CDR3 sequence (DNA): TGTGCCAGCAGCCAGCGCGTAGGTGCAACTAATGAAAAACTGTTTTTT.

The V gene is TRBV10-2, the J gene TRBJ2-3, with 7 bases that match TRBD2. Trimming at V came to 0 bases and at J to 1 base, leaving 4 bases not matched to a gene. CDR1 and CDR2 from the germline V gene are WSHSY and SAAADI. The CDR3 contains 16 residues. DNA of the CDR3: TGCGCCAGCAGTGAGTCGAATCTAGCGGGCACAGATACGCAGTATTTT. Residues: CASSESNLAGTDTQYF.

This clonotype has a single count. The chain uses TRBV3-1 and TRBJ1-3; 7 nucleotides match TRBD1. V shed 5 bases and J 2 bases; nucleotides not matched to a gene: 3. Germline CDR1 and CDR2: LGHDT and YNNKEL (reference sequence). The CDR3 has 14 amino acids. CDR3 region: CASSARGTGNTIYF. Written as DNA, the CDR3 is TGTGCCAGCAGCGCCAGGGGGACTGGAAACACCATATATTTT.

V usage is TRBV4-1 and J usage is TRBJ2-3; 11 nucleotides align to TRBD2. Germline V gives CDR1 MGHRA, CDR2 YSYEKL. The trim removed 1 base at V and 7 bases at J, leaving 10 bases unmatched. The CDR3 sequence is 17 residues long. The CDR3 is CASSQAPTSGVWNTQYF. CDR3 in DNA: TGCGCCAGCAGCCAAGCCCCGACTAGCGGGGTATGGAATACGCAGTATTTT.